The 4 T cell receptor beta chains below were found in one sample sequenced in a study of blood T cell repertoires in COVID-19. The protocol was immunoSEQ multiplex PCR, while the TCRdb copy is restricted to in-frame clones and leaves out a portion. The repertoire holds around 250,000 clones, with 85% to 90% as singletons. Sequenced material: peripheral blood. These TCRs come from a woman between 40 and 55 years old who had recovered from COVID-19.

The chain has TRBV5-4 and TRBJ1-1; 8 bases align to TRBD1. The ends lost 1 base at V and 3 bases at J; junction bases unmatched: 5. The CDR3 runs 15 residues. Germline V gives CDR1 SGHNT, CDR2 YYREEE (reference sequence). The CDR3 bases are TGTGCCAGCAGCTTGTCAGGGGGCGATCACACTGAAGCTTTCTTT. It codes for CASSLSGGDHTEAFF.

The CDR3: CASSSGRNTGELFF. The CDR3 bases are TGTGCCAGCAGTTCGGGGAGAAACACCGGGGAGCTGTTTTTT. This chain connects TRBV6-5 to TRBJ2-2; a possible D gene is TRBD2 (5 bases). The CDR3 is 14 residues long. Germline V gene lookup returns CDR1 MNHEY and CDR2 SVGAGI. V was pared by 4 bases and J by 2 bases, with 8 bases between.

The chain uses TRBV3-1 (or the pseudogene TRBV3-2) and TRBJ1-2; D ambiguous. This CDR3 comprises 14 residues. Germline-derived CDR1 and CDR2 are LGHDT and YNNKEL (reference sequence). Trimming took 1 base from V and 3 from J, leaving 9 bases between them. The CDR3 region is CASSQGSSDYGYTF. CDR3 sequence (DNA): TGTGCCAGCAGCCAAGGGTCCAGCGACTATGGCTACACCTTC.

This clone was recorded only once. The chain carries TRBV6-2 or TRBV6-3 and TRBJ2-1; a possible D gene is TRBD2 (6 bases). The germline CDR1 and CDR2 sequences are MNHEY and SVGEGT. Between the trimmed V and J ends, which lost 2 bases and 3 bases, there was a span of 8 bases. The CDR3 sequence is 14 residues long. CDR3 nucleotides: TGTGCCAGCAGTTACCGCGGGAACTACAATGAGCAGTTCTTC. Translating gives CASSYRGNYNEQFF.